These 12 T cell receptor beta chains originate from one sample sequenced in a study of blood T cells in healthy people across ages. PCR was performed a second time for roughly 6 to 12 cycles using a sample-barcoded 5' primer and a J-beta primer mix. TCRdb re-called the 5' RACE reads through MiXCR, storing one row per CDR3 protein. This sample has around 650,000 distinct CDR3 sequences, with around 32% found just once. The sample consisted of blood. Source of these receptors: an elderly woman in good health.

The chain joins TRBV7-2 to TRBJ2-7, with D possibly being TRBD1 or TRBD2 (5 bases each). Trimming left V 4 bases short and J 0 bases short, with 16 bases between. This CDR3 has 16 residues. The V gene's germline CDR1 is SGHTA and CDR2 FQGNSA. CDR3 loop: CASSWGRRSHSYEQYF. Here the CDR3 DNA reads TGTGCCAGCAGCTGGGGCCGGAGGAGCCACTCCTACGAGCAGTACTTC. The whole variable domain, filled in from reference TRBV7-2 and TRBJ2-7, reads GAGVSQSPSNKVTEKGKDVELRCDPISGHTALYWYRQSLGQGLEFLIYFQGNSAPDKSGLPSDRFSAERTGGSVSTLTIQRTQQEDSAVYLCASSWGRRSHSYEQYFGPGTRLTVT.

The chain links TRBV7-2 to TRBJ2-4; D is perhaps TRBD1 (5 bases). Germline V CDR1 and CDR2: SGHTA, FQGNSA. The CDR3 consists of 13 residues. Trimming removed 1 base at V and 8 bases at J, with 9 bases between. CDR3 sequence (DNA): TGTGCCAGCAGCTTAGTGTGGGGCGACATTCAGTACTTC. Its protein is CASSLVWGDIQYF.

This clonotype was counted between two and nine times. V and J are TRBV30 and TRBJ2-3; 7 positions agree with TRBD2. Germline CDR1 GTSNPN, CDR2 SVGIG (reference sequence). Trimming took 3 bases from V and 14 from J; bases not matched to a gene: 14. This CDR3 has 13 amino acids. DNA of the CDR3: TGTGCCTGGAGCGACGCTAGCGGCCCCGGTCGGTATTTT. Amino acids: CAWSDASGPGRYF.

This clonotype appeared a few times. This clone may be a read error of a much larger clone one base away. The CDR3 DNA follows: TGTGTCAGCAGCCCTCAGGGTCCGGCCTATGGCTACACCTTC. Protein: CVSSPQGPAYGYTF. The gene calls are TRBV7-9 and TRBJ1-2; perhaps TRBD1 as D (5 bases). The CDR3 covers 14 residues. Germline V CDR1 and CDR2: SEHNR, FQNEAQ (reference sequence).

With respect to this clonotype: Possible read error: a much larger clone is one base away. J is TRBJ2-1 and V is TRBV11-2; 8 bases fit TRBD1. The J call may not be correct, given that the DNA end is closer to TRBJ2-7. Germline CDR1 and CDR2: SGHAT and FQNNGV. This CDR3 region has 15 residues. The CDR3 nucleotides read TGTGCCAGCAGCTTAGATAGCAGGGGGCAGAATGAGCAGTACTTC. Residues: CASSLDSRGQNEQYF.

The chain couples TRBV28 to TRBJ1-4; the match to TRBD1 covers 7 bases. J gave up 8 bases and V 5 bases, and 8 bases lay outside the gene matches. This CDR3 has 14 residues. CDR1 is MDHEN, CDR2 SYDVKM, per germline. CDR3 bases: TGTGCCAGCAGTGGCTGGCAGGGGGGCGAAAAACTGTTTTTT. This translates into CASSGWQGGEKLFF. The variable domain in full, completed from reference TRBV28 and TRBJ1-4, reads DVKVTQSSRYLVKRTGEKVFLECVQDMDHENMFWYRQDPGLGLRLIYFSYDVKMKEKGDIPEGYSVSREKKERFSLILESASTNQTSMYLCASSGWQGGEKLFFGSGTQLSVL.

The V and J genes are TRBV20-1 and TRBJ1-2; no reliable D call. The ends were cut back, 3 bases at V and 0 bases at J, with 14 bases in the middle. Germline CDR1 is DFQATT and CDR2 is SNEGSKA (reference sequence). This CDR3 comprises 15 residues. CDR3 loop: CSASAPSSPNYGYTF. The CDR3 region has the DNA TGCAGTGCTAGCGCTCCTTCGTCTCCTAACTATGGCTACACCTTC.

This clonotype was counted only a few times. The V and J genes are TRBV2 and TRBJ2-7; TRBD1 aligns across 7 bases. CDR1 is SNHLY, CDR2 FYNNEI, per germline. There are 13 residues in the CDR3. The V gene end was trimmed by 8 bases and the J gene end by 3 bases; junction bases not matched to a gene: 7. CDR3 nucleotides: TGTGCCAGCGCAAGGGACAGCCGCTACGAGCAGTACTTC. Translating it yields CASARDSRYEQYF.

Details on this clonotype: One base away lies a much larger clone, so this may be a sequencing read error. V usage is TRBV14 and J usage is TRBJ2-3; D perhaps matches TRBD2 (7 bases). The germline V gene encodes CDR1 SGHDN and CDR2 FVKESK. The CDR3 consists of 14 residues. The CDR3 loop is CANSQEYGGARQYF. In nucleotides, the CDR3 is TGTGCCAACAGCCAAGAGTATGGGGGGGCGCGACAGTATTTT. The full variable domain, completed using reference TRBV14 and TRBJ2-3, is EAGVTQFPSHSVIEKGQTVTLRCDPISGHDNLYWYRRVMGKEIKFLLHFVKESKQDESGMPNNRFLAERTGGTYSTLKVQPAELEDSGVYFCANSQEYGGARQYFGPGTRLTVL.

The chain links TRBV5-6 to TRBJ2-2; 10 nucleotides align to TRBD1. This CDR3 has 15 residues. With 4 bases clipped from V and 6 bases from J, the junction kept 6 bases outside the gene matches. CDR1 and CDR2 (germline): SGHDT, YYEEEE. The CDR3 spells CASSGDRGRAGELFF. The CDR3 nucleotides read TGTGCCAGCAGCGGGGACAGGGGCCGGGCCGGGGAGCTGTTTTTT.

This clonotype was counted ten times or more. V gene TRBV10-3 combines with J gene TRBJ2-3, with no clear D. The CDR3 extends over 11 amino acids. Per the germline V gene, CDR1 is ENHRY and CDR2 is SYGVKD. The V end lost 6 bases, the J end lost 2 bases, and 3 bases lay between the germline ends. This chain's CDR3 is CAISHTDTQYF. For the CDR3, the DNA is TGTGCCATCAGCCACACAGATACGCAGTATTTT.

This sequence joins TRBV7-2 and TRBJ2-5; D remains unclear. Germline loops: CDR1 SGHTA, CDR2 FQGNSA. The CDR3 is made up of 12 amino acids. The ends were cut back, 4 bases at V and 5 bases at J, with 8 bases in the middle. The chain's CDR3 is CASSSQWETQYF. In nucleotides, the CDR3 is TGTGCCAGCAGCTCCCAGTGGGAGACCCAGTACTTC.